The present T cell receptor (beta chain) was sequenced within a study of CD8+ T cells in alopecia areata. Across the study: The drug, oral tofacitinib, was given to treated patients at 5 to 10 mg twice daily. Study-wide findings and caveats: On tofacitinib, scalp and blood still held many of the expanded lesional clones.

Extraction of RNA preceded its reverse transcription into cDNA, which served as the sequencing template. The repertoire was sequenced with immunoSEQ multiplex PCR; TCRdb's copy has only in-frame clones and lacks some. The repertoire includes 60,000 to 85,000 clones, 66% of them detected once, and 23% sits in the top ten. In germline, CDR1 is SGHAT, CDR2 FQNNGV. The CDR3 sequence is 12 residues long. Trimming stripped 8 bases from V and 3 bases from J, with 10 bases between. Treatment meaning: oral pan-JAK inhibitor, 5-10 mg twice daily. With respect to this clone: As yet, its antigen is unknown.

This TCR was recovered from a human donor with alopecia areata. The gene calls are TRBV11-2 and TRBJ1-1; TRBD1 might be the D (6 bases). The specimen comprised CD8+ T cells sorted from blood, sampled at week 24, from a patient treated with tofacitinib. CDR3: CASRRGDTEAFF. CDR3 sequence (DNA): TGTGCCAGCCGGAGGGGGGACACTGAAGCTTTCTTT.